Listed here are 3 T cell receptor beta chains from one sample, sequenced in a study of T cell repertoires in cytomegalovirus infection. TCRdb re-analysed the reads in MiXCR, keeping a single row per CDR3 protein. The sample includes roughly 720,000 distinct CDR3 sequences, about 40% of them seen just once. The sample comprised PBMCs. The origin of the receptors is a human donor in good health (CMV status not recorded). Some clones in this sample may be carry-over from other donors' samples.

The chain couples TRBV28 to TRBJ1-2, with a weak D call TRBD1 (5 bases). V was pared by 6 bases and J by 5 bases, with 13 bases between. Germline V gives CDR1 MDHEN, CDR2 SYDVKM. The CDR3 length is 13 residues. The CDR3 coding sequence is TGTGCCAGCAGAGATCTGACAGTGTATGGCTACACCTTC. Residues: CASRDLTVYGYTF.

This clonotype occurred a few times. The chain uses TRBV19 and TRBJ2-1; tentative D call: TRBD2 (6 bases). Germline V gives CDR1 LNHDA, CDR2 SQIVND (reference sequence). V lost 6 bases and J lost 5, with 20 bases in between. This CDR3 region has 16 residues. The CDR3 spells CASSLPGEEIDNEQFF. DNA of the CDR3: TGTGCCAGTAGCCTCCCGGGGGAGGAAATAGACAATGAGCAGTTCTTC.

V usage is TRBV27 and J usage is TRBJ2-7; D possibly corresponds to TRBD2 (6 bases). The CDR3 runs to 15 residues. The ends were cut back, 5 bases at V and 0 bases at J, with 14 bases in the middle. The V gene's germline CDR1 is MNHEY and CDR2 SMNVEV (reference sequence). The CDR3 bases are TGTGCCAGCAGTCCTAGTGGGACTTTCTCCTACGAGCAGTACTTC. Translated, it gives CASSPSGTFSYEQYF.